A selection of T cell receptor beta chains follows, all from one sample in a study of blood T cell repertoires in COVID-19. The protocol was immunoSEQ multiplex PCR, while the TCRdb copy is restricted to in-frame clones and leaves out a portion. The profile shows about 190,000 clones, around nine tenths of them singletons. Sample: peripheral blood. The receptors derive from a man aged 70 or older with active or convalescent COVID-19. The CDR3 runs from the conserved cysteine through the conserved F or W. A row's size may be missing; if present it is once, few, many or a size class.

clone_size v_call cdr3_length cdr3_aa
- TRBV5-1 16 CASSLRGRWAKNIQYF
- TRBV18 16 CASSPRRTGSNQPQHF
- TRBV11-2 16 CASSPPAWRANEKLFF
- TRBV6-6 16 CASSVSPPGRGYEQYF
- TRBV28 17 CASSPRTSGIGADTQYF
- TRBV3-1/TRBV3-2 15 CASSRPRQGSLSQYF
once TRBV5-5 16 CASRMLGTAYSSPLHF
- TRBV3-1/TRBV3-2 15 CASSLVAGLGGELFF
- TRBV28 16 CASRLRQLNPNTEAFF
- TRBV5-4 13 CASSLDRDYEQYF
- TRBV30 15 CAWSVPPGAYNEQFF
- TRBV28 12 CASSLYPDGYTF
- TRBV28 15 CASSPGTGLNSPLHF
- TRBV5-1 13 CASSSGTASEQFF
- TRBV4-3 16 CASSQVVGRQDSPLHF
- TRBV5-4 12 CASSHDRYGYTF
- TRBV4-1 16 CASSQGQGAWNQPQHF
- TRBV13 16 CASSLDDGSSGNTIYF
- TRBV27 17 CASSSRDTYSGANVLTF
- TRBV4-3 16 CASRTNEGDTGSPLHF
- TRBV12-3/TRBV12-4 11 CASRFAHEQYF
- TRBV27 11 CASRDIYEQYF
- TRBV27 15 CASSPTDRVGQPQHF
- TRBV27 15 CASSKRTGSGETQYF
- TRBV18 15 CASSPRPQGPGELFF
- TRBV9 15 CASSVGPEGGEKLFF
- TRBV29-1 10 CSVKNNEQFF
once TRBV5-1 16 CASSLDEAGTNKKQFF
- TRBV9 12 CASSVESGTQYF
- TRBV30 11 CAWSPLDTQYF
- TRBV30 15 CAWSATGGAKNIQYF
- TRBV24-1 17 CATSGTSGGTASYEQYF
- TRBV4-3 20 CASSRRDSISPSSGANVLTF
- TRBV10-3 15 CAISDSGIGNGELFF
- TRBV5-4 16 CASSLETPGFGKTQYF
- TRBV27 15 CASSSHDRVKNEQFF
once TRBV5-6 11 CASSSTGRQYF
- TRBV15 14 CATSRAAGVGEQYF
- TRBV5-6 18 CASSLGKRASSYNSPLHF
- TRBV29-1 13 CSVEGGRDYGYTF
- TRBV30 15 CAWSSGVGGRNEQYF
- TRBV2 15 CASSPFFTGGDGYTF
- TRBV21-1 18 CASIKGGRYPSGANVLTF
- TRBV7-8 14 CASSLAFVNYEQYF
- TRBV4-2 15 CASSQEEGPYNEQFF
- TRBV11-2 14 CASSFADMNTEAFF
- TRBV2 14 CASSERVLYSPLHF
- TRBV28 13 CASSLGQYYEQYF
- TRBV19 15 CASTGQHPKNEKLFF
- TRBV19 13 CASGVVRNSPLHF
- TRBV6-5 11 CASSRGNEQFF
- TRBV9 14 CASSPQGLGNTIYF
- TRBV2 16 CASSKGDRGSGNTIYF
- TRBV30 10 CAWRGQGAFF
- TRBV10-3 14 CAISPGGQIYGYTF
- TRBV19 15 CASRLAGGPTDTQYF
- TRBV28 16 CASSSYTSGGWSPLHF
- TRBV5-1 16 CASRPDRGGTNEKLFF
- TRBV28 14 CASSFPGQYYEQYF